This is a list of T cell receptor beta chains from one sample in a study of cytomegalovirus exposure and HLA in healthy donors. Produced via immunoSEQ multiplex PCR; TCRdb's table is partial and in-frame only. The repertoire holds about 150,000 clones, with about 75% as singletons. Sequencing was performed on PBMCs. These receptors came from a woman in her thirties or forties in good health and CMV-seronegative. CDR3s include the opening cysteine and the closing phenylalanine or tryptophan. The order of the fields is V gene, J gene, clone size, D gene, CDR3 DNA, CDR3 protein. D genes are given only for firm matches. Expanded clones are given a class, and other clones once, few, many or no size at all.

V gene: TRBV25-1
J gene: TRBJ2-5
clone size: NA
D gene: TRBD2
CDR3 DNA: TGTGCCAGCAGTGAAGGTCTCGAGCGGGGGGAAGAGACCCAGTACTTC
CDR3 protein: CASSEGLERGEETQYF

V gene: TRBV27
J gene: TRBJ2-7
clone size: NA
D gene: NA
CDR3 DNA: TGTGCCAGCAGTTCTTCTTCCTACGAGCAGTACTTC
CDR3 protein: CASSSSSYEQYF

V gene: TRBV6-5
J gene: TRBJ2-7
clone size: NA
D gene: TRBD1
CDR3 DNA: TGTGCCAGCAGTTACGGGACAGGTCAGCACGAGCAGTACTTC
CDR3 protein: CASSYGTGQHEQYF

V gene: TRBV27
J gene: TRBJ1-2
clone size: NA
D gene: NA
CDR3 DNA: TGTGCCAGCAGTTCTCATACCGACAGGCCCTACTATGGCTACACCTTC
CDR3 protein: CASSSHTDRPYYGYTF

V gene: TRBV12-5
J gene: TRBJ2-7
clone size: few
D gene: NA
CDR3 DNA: TGTGCTAGTGGTTTGAAACGAGGGCAGAGCTCCTACGAGCAGTACTTC
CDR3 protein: CASGLKRGQSSYEQYF

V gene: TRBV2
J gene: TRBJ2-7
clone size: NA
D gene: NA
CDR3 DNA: TGTGCCAGCAGTGTTCCGCAGGGCTCCTACGAGCAGTACTTC
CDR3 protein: CASSVPQGSYEQYF

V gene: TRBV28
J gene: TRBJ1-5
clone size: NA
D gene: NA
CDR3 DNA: TGTGCCAGCAGTTTATGGAGGGATAGCAATCAGCCCCAGCATTTT
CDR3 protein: CASSLWRDSNQPQHF

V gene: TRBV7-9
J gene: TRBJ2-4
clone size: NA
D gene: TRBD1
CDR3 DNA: TGTGCCAGCAGCTCCCTAATCCCACAGGGGAAGGCAAACATTCAGTACTTC
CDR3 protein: CASSSLIPQGKANIQYF

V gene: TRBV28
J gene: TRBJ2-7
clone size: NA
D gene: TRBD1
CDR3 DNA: TGTGCCAGTTCATGGCCGGGACAGGGGTACGAGCAGTACTTC
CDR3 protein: CASSWPGQGYEQYF

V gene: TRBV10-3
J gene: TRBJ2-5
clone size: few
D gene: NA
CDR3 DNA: TGTGCCATCAGAGATACAGGTGAACAAGAGACCCAGTACTTC
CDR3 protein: CAIRDTGEQETQYF

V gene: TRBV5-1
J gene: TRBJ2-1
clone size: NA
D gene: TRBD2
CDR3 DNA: TGCGCCAGCAGCTTAGGGACTAGCCCAAACAATGAGCAGTTCTTC
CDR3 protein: CASSLGTSPNNEQFF

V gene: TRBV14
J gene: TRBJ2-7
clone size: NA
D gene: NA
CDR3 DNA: TGTGCCAGCAGCCGAGTACGTGGGGCCTCCTACGAGCAGTACTTC
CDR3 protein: CASSRVRGASYEQYF

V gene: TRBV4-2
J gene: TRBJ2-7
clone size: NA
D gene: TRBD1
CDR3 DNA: TGTGCCAGCAGCCGAGCAACCACGACAGGGGGTAACTACGAGCAGTACTTC
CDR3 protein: CASSRATTTGGNYEQYF

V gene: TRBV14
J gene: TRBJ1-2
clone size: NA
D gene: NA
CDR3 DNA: TGTGCCAGCAGCCAGCCAGGCGAAGCCTATGGCTACACCTTC
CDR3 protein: CASSQPGEAYGYTF

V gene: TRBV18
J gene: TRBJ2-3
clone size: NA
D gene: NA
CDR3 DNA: TGTGCCAGCTCAGATTACAGGGAAGCCTCCCCAGATACGCAGTATTTT
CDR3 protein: CASSDYREASPDTQYF

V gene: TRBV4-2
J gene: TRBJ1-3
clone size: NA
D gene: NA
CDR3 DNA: TGTGCCAGCAGCCAAGATGGGCAGGGCAGGAACACCATATATTTT
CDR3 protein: CASSQDGQGRNTIYF

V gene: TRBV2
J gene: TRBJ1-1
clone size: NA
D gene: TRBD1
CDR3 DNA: TGTGCCAGCAGTGAAAGGGACAGCCGCACTGAAGCTTTCTTT
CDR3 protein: CASSERDSRTEAFF

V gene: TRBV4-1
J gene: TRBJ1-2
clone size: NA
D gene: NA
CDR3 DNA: TGCGCCAGCAGCCCCAGGCCGGCCACTAACTATGGCTACACCTTC
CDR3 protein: CASSPRPATNYGYTF